This T cell receptor beta chain is drawn from a study of blood T cell repertoires in COVID-19. At the level of the study: Material from acute and convalescent COVID-19 was sourced from the United States, Italy and Spain. T cells, B-cell-depleted T cells, or PBMCs supplied cDNA or gDNA.

Germline CDR1 is SGHVS and CDR2 is FQNEAQ. V was clipped by 4 bases and J by 8 bases; unmatched bases: 7. This CDR3 spans 13 amino acids. Followed over time, Seattle patients had been enrolled while infection was active. In the authors' methods: Amplification of reference gene primers was used by the study to estimate nucleated cell counts. Generated by immunoSEQ multiplex PCR, the TCRdb table keeps only in-frame clones and is missing some. The V and J calls and the clone size are those of that table, but D and trimming were determined from the DNA. Among roughly 300,000 clones, approximately 90% were seen once, and the ten largest hold about 2.2%.

This TCR came from a woman aged 30 to 39 with COVID-19, enrolled during active disease. Source material: peripheral blood. The rearrangement links TRBV7-8 to TRBJ1-2, with 7 bases that match TRBD1. In nucleotides, the CDR3 is TGTGCCAGCAGCTCAAGGGACAGCGGCGGCTACACCTTC. Translating it yields CASSSRDSGGYTF.